The clone carrying this TCR beta chain was counted between two and nine times. Its antigen remains unknown. The data were taken from a study of T-cell memory formation after mild COVID-19. Study-level information: Each donor largely had its own TCR clusters. Notes on the study in general: Pre-infection memory already had some responding clones, implying cross-reactive memory joined. The study found contracting CD4+ clones mainly in CM and EM and contracting CD8+ clones in EMRA.

TCRdb independently ran MiXCR on the 5' RACE reads; one entry per CDR3 protein. The data contain around 140,000 distinct CDR3 sequences, approximately 25% of them singletons. The CDR3 spans 15 residues. The V gene lost 0 bases and the J gene lost 0 bases, with 8 bases spanning the gap. Looked up from germline, CDR1 is DFQATT and CDR2 is SNEGSKA (reference sequence). The rearrangement uses TRBV20-1 and TRBJ2-2; TRBD2 is a possible D gene (5 bases). Sequencing used PBMCs or a T cell subset sorted from them (not recorded which). The source is an adult woman who had mild COVID-19 (a few samples of this study predate the infection). Cell type and time point are not known. The CDR3 nucleotides are TGCAGTGCTAGAGATTACGGGACGAACACCGGGGAGCTGTTTTTT. It codes for CSARDYGTNTGELFF.